These T cell receptor beta chains were read from a single sample in a study of control samples from healthy donors and cancer patients. Sequenced by immunoSEQ multiplex PCR; TCRdb stores in-frame clones only, minus some. Of some 67,000 clones detected, about 90% appear once; the ten largest clones hold 2% to 2.5%. Specimen: PBMCs. These receptors were collected from a woman in her forties or fifties with head and neck cancer. The conserved cysteine and the conserved F or W are not part of the CDR3 here.

TRBJ2-5	12	TRBV5-1	ASRDSGGAGSQY
TRBJ2-2	13	TRBV7-2	ASSLSASWSGELF
TRBJ1-1	13	TRBV5-5	ASSLVAGLTTEAF
TRBJ2-1	11	TRBV4-1	ASSGYFYNEQF
TRBJ1-5	12	TRBV2	ASQIRTGNQPQH
TRBJ1-4	13	TRBV9	ASSVGGGAYEKLF
TRBJ1-4	13	TRBV28	ASSGGEATNEKLF
TRBJ2-7	15	TRBV4-1	ASSQETGLAGLEEQY
TRBJ2-1	13	TRBV2	ASSGSSGGYNEQF
TRBJ1-2	11	TRBV18	ASSPRLYYGYT
TRBJ1-2	13	TRBV3-1/TRBV3-2	ASSSNPDRLYGYT
TRBJ1-5	6	TRBV20-1	SPWPQH
TRBJ1-2	12	TRBV5-4	ASSLDRDNYGYT
TRBJ2-3	14	TRBV18	ASSLTSGGATDTQY
TRBJ2-7	13	TRBV6-5	ASSETRSSSYEQY
TRBJ1-1	11	TRBV27	ASSLWGNTEAF
TRBJ1-3	14	TRBV11-2	ASSLDSANSGNTIY
TRBJ2-7	13	TRBV6-6	AGSPGSLEPYEQY
TRBJ2-2	14	TRBV24-1	ATSDLGQADTGELF
TRBJ1-2	12	TRBV7-8	ASSFGDSNYGYT
TRBJ1-6	14	TRBV28	ASGTRFQGDNSPLH
TRBJ1-6	15	TRBV6-4	ASSDFIDRARDSPLH
TRBJ1-1	11	TRBV5-1	ASSLGQGFEAF
TRBJ2-2	13	TRBV2	ASSEGGGNTGELF
TRBJ1-5	12	TRBV2	ASSSRVGNQPQH
TRBJ1-4	9	TRBV20-1	SARAGQRMF
TRBJ1-1	12	TRBV27	ASRGGDMNTEAF
TRBJ2-7	14	TRBV7-9	ASSSPGLSLSYEQY
TRBJ2-1	14	TRBV28	ASSFVEGRYYNEQF
TRBJ2-5	13	TRBV9	ASSGIGQGRETQY
TRBJ1-4	11	TRBV19	ASRQQGAEKLF
TRBJ1-5	13	TRBV10-3	AISPGTGENQPQH
TRBJ1-1	13	TRBV5-1	ASSFTGVAGFEAF
TRBJ2-1	14	TRBV3-1/TRBV3-2	ASSTQRSRSYNEQF
TRBJ1-4	13	TRBV18	ASSTRGGTGEKLF
TRBJ2-1	13	TRBV3-1/TRBV3-2	ASSQVGGRYNEQF
TRBJ2-7	10	TRBV5-1	ASGDRGYEQY
TRBJ1-2	12	TRBV30	AWSGGAFAYGYT
TRBJ1-5	11	TRBV6-1	ASSEAYGQPQH
TRBJ1-2	14	TRBV5-5	ASSSPGQGGSGSYT
TRBJ1-4	12	TRBV5-4	ASSLVGEREKLF
TRBJ1-1	13	TRBV11-3	ASSATTGVNTEAF
TRBJ1-6	13	TRBV28	ASIHSANYNSPLH
TRBJ1-2	11	TRBV18	ASSLTVNYGYT
TRBJ2-1	13	TRBV7-9	ASSSDWGQYNEQF